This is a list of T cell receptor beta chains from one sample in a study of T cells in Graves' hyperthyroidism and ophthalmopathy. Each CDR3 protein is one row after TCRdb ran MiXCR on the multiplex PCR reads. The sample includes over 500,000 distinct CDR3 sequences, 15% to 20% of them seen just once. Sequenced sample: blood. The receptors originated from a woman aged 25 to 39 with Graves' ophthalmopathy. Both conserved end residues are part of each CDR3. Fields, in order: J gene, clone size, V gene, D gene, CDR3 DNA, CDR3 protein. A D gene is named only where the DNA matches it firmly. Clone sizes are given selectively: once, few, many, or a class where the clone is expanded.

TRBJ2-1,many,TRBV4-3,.,TGCGCCAGCACCCCCGAGCGGAGGGACTTATACATCAGTGAGCAGTTCTTC,CASTPERRDLYISEQFF
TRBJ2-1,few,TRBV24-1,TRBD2,TGTGCCACCAGTGTGGGGGGGTCCTACAATGAGCAGTTCTTC,CATSVGGSYNEQFF
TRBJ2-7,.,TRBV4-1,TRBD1,TGCGCCAGCAGCCAAGATCAATATTTTCCAGGACAGGGGCTTCCCTACGAGCAGTACTTC,CASSQDQYFPGQGLPYEQYF
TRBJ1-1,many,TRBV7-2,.,TGTGCCAGCAGCCTCAGTGACCTTGAAGCTTTCTTT,CASSLSDLEAFF
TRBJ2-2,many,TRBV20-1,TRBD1,TGCAGTGCCGAATCAGGGACAGGAGGGAACACCGGGGAGCTGTTTTTT,CSAESGTGGNTGELFF
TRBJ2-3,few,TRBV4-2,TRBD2,TGTGCCAGCAGCCAAGAACCCGGACTAGCGGGAACACTTAGCACAGATACGCAGTATTTT,CASSQEPGLAGTLSTDTQYF
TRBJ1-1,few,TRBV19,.,TGTGCCAGTAAGGTGACATCTGGAGGGGGAACTGAAGCTTTCTTT,CASKVTSGGGTEAFF
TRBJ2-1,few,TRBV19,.,TGTGCCAGTAACGGGGCATGGGGGGATGAGCAGTTCTTC,CASNGAWGDEQFF
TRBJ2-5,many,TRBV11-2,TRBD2,TGTGCCAGCAGCTTAGGGCTACTAGCGGGAGTCGAGACCCAGTACTTC,CASSLGLLAGVETQYF
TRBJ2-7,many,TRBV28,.,TGTGCCTCGGGTCCAGTAGGGAGCTCCTACGAGCAGTACTTC,CASGPVGSSYEQYF
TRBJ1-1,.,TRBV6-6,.,TGTGCCAGCAGTTACTCGAGAGGATGGGGCCAGAACACTGAAGCTTTCTTT,CASSYSRGWGQNTEAFF
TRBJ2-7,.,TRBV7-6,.,TGTGCCAGCAGCTTAGCCCCAGACGCCTACGAGCAGTACTTC,CASSLAPDAYEQYF
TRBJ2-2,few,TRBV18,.,TGTGCCAGCTCACCACCGGGCGGAGGGGCCGGGGAGCTGTTTTTT,CASSPPGGGAGELFF
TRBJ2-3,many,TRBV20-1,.,TGCAGTGCTATCATCCAGGCACAAAGTAGTACGCAGTATTTT,CSAIIQAQSSTQYF
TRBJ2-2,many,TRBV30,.,TGTGCCTCAACGAGGGGTTTGAACACCGGGGAGCTGTTTTTT,CASTRGLNTGELFF